Below are 31 T cell receptor beta chains sequenced from a single sample in a study of breast tumors, draining lymph nodes, adjacent tissues. TCRdb re-derived calls from the multiplex PCR reads in MiXCR, one entry per CDR3 protein. The sample yields fewer than 80,000 distinct CDR3 sequences, about 40% seen once. The sequencing sample was made of breast tumor tissue. All receptors derive from a female donor with breast cancer. Some clones in this sample may be carry-over from other donors' samples.

This clonotype has ten or more counts. J is TRBJ1-2 and V is TRBV29-1, with 10 bases matching TRBD1. Trimming removed 6 bases from V and 6 bases from J; junction bases left unmatched: 7. The CDR3 sequence is 13 residues long. The V gene's germline CDR1 is SQVTM and CDR2 ANQGSEA. The CDR3, as DNA: TGCAGCGTCAGACAGGGGGCGGGAGATGGCTACACCTTC. This sequence encodes CSVRQGAGDGYTF. The entire variable domain, with the rest obtained from reference TRBV29-1 and TRBJ1-2, is as follows: SAVISQKPSRDICQRGTSLTIQCQVDSQVTMMFWYRQQPGQSLTLIATANQGSEATYESGFVIDKFPISRPNLTFSTLTVSNMSPEDSSIYLCSVRQGAGDGYTFGSGTRLTVV.

This clonotype was detected ten times or more. The V and J genes are TRBV9 and TRBJ2-1; D is uncertain. V was cut by 4 bases and J by 9 bases, with 14 bases left in between. CDR3 length: 13 amino acids. In germline, CDR1 is SGDLS, CDR2 YYNGEE. The CDR3 is CASSPVSWSEQFF. The CDR3 nucleotides read TGTGCCAGCAGCCCGGTTAGCTGGAGTGAGCAGTTCTTC.

At least ten counts were recorded for this clonotype. The CDR3 protein is CASSPRTGGEQYF. Written as DNA, the CDR3 is TGTGCCAGCTCACCGAGGACAGGTGGCGAGCAGTACTTC. The V call is TRBV18, the J call TRBJ2-7, with TRBD1 identical over 7 bases. V lost 3 bases to trimming and J lost 6 bases; unmatched junction nucleotides: 5. The CDR3 consists of 13 residues. The germline V gene has CDR1 KGHSH and CDR2 LQKENI.

In this sample, this clonotype turned up a few times. The chain links TRBV6-6 to TRBJ1-2; D gene ambiguous. The V and J ends lost 5 bases and 1 base respectively, with 11 bases between them. CDR1 MNHNY and CDR2 SVGAGI come from the germline V gene (reference sequence). The CDR3 covers 14 residues. The CDR3 spells CASSHDGNNYGYTF. In DNA, the CDR3 is TGTGCCAGCAGTCACGATGGCAATAACTATGGCTACACCTTC.

This clonotype was recorded many times. The chain uses TRBV5-8 and TRBJ2-7, with D uncertain. The CDR3 is 14 amino acids. Looked up from germline, CDR1 is SGHTS and CDR2 is YDEGEE. V was cut by 1 base and J by 0 bases, with 8 bases left in between. CDR3 coding DNA: TGTGCCAGCAGCTTGAGGCAGGCCTCCTACGAGCAGTACTTC. Amino acid sequence: CASSLRQASYEQYF.

The chain has TRBV5-1 and TRBJ1-2, with 7 bases fitting TRBD1. The CDR3 loop spans 15 amino acids. Germline CDR1 SGHRS, CDR2 YFSETQ. J was trimmed by 2 bases and V by 4 bases; bases with no gene match: 8. As DNA, the CDR3 is TGCGCCAGCAGCCCCGTGGACAGGCCGAACTATGGCTACACCTTC. Protein: CASSPVDRPNYGYTF.

Remarks on this clonotype: A much larger clone differs by one base, so this may be a read error. The rearrangement uses TRBV11-2 and TRBJ1-2; D is ambiguous. The CDR3 sequence is 11 residues long. Germline CDR1 and CDR2: SGHAT and FQNNGV. The CDR3 loop is CASSNNYGSTF. DNA for the CDR3: TGTGCCAGCAGCAATAACTATGGCTCCACCTTC. Full variable domain (remainder filled in from reference TRBV11-2 and TRBJ1-2): EAGVAQSPRYKIIEKRQSVAFWCNPISGHATLYWYQQILGQGPKLLIQFQNNGVVDDSQLPKDRFSAERLKGVDSTLKIQPAKLEDSAVYLCASSNNYGSTFGSGTRLTVV.

This clonotype was detected a few times. In DNA form, the CDR3 reads TGTGCCACCAGTGATTCTGGGCCTCGGGACGTCGGGGAGCTGTTTTTT. Its translation is CATSDSGPRDVGELFF. This chain uses TRBV24-1 with TRBJ2-2; D may match TRBD1 or TRBD2 (5 bases each). The V gene's germline CDR1 is KGHDR and CDR2 SFDVKD. The CDR3 spans 16 residues. Trimming left V 2 bases short and J 7 bases short, with 16 bases between.

The chain carries TRBV20-1 and TRBJ1-4; TRBD1 might be the D (5 bases). The CDR3 runs to 15 residues. V was trimmed by 6 bases and J by 5 bases, leaving 19 bases between them. Looked up from germline, CDR1 is DFQATT and CDR2 is SNEGSKA (reference sequence). The CDR3 protein is CSASLRGTYNEKLFF. CDR3 nucleotides: TGCAGTGCCAGTTTGCGGGGGACCTACAATGAAAAACTGTTTTTT.

At least ten counts were recorded for this clonotype. The junction departs from germline at one end; a sequencing error may be responsible. The chain's CDR3 is CASSHSKEAGELFF. The CDR3 region has the DNA TGTGCCAGCAGTCACTCGAAAGAGGCCGGGGAGCTGTTTTTT. The chain links TRBV6-6 to TRBJ2-2; D call uncertain. This CDR3 comprises 14 residues. The germline gives CDR1 MNHNY, CDR2 SVGAGI (reference sequence).

The sample holds many counts of this clonotype. The V call is TRBV5-1, the J call TRBJ1-4; D gene unclear. With 2 bases removed from V and 11 bases from J, the gap between germline ends came to 13 bases. The CDR3 totals 13 residues. Germline values: CDR1 SGHRS, CDR2 YFSETQ. The CDR3 sequence is CASSFLGWGKLFF. CDR3 DNA sequence: TGCGCCAGCAGCTTTCTGGGATGGGGTAAACTGTTTTTT.

The chain uses TRBV20-1 and TRBJ2-3, with TRBD2 identical over 14 bases. This CDR3 has 15 amino acids. The trim removed 6 bases at V and 11 bases at J, leaving 13 bases unmatched. Germline V gene data show CDR1 as DFQATT and CDR2 as SNEGSKA (reference sequence). The CDR3 nucleotides read TGCAGTGCGCGACTAGCGGGAGGGGAACACAATGAGCAGTATTTT. Translated: CSARLAGGEHNEQYF.

This clonotype occurred many times. The chain joins TRBV4-1 to TRBJ2-1; maybe TRBD2 (5 bases). Trimming stripped 1 base from V and 8 bases from J, with 6 bases between. The CDR3 sequence is 12 residues long. Germline V gene sequence: CDR1 MGHRA, CDR2 YSYEKL. This chain's CDR3 is CASSQVRDEQFF. The CDR3 region has the DNA TGCGCCAGCAGCCAAGTGCGGGATGAGCAGTTCTTC.

Many counts were recorded for this clonotype. The gene calls are TRBV12-5 and TRBJ2-3, with unresolved D. V lost 3 bases, J lost 1 base, and 14 bases lay in between. This CDR3 spans 16 amino acids. From germline, CDR1 is LGHNT and CDR2 FRNRAP. DNA of the CDR3: TGTGCTAGTGGTTTAGGCGCCGAGAGTGGCACAGATACGCAGTATTTT. Protein product: CASGLGAESGTDTQYF. The variable domain in full, with the rest retrieved from reference TRBV12-5 and TRBJ2-3, is DARVTQTPRHKVTEMGQEVTMRCQPILGHNTVFWYRQTMMQGLELLAYFRNRAPLDDSGMPKDRFSAEMPDATLATLKIQPSEPRDSAVYFCASGLGAESGTDTQYFGPGTRLTVL.

This clonotype occurred many times. The rearrangement joins TRBV5-1 to TRBJ2-5, with D maybe TRBD1 (6 bases). Trimming took 1 base from V and 0 from J, leaving 16 bases between them. The CDR3 has 17 residues. Germline CDR1 and CDR2: SGHRS and YFSETQ. The CDR3 region has the DNA TGCGCCAGCAGCTTGCTACCCGGGACATCGTACCAAGAGACCCAGTACTTC. Its protein is CASSLLPGTSYQETQYF.

The CDR3 loop reads CASSDQDRANSPLHF. The CDR3 bases are TGTGCCAGCAGTGACCAGGACAGGGCTAATTCACCCCTCCACTTT. The chain joins TRBV25-1 to TRBJ1-6; 8 positions match TRBD1. Germline CDR1 MGHDK, CDR2 SYGVNS. This CDR3 region has 15 residues. Trimming took 3 bases from V and 6 from J; bases not matched to a gene: 4.

As concerns this clonotype: The CDR3 ends on some other residue instead of the conserved phenylalanine or tryptophan, so this is likely a read error. The V and J genes are TRBV9 and TRBJ2-6; D not resolved. This CDR3 has 13 amino acids. Trimming stripped 0 bases from V and 4 bases from J, with 2 bases between. CDR1 SGDLS and CDR2 YYNGEE come from the germline V gene. CDR3 nucleotides: TGTGCCAGCAGCGTAGCGGGGGCCAACGTCCTGACTCTC. Protein product: CASSVAGANVLTL.

This clonotype was picked up a small number of times. The chain employs TRBV7-9 and TRBJ1-1; weak D call: TRBD1 (5 bases). V shed 1 base and J shed 14 bases, with 23 bases lying between them. This CDR3 is 15 amino acids long. The germline V gene encodes CDR1 SEHNR and CDR2 FQNEAQ (reference sequence). The CDR3 spells CASSLGAGRFLNGFF. The CDR3 DNA follows: TGTGCCAGCAGCTTAGGGGCGGGACGGTTCTTGAATGGATTCTTT.

This clonotype was seen at least ten times. The rearrangement links TRBV20-1 to TRBJ2-5, with D perhaps TRBD2 (6 bases). The V gene lost 5 bases and the J gene lost 5 bases, with 12 bases spanning the gap. The CDR3 contains 12 residues. Germline CDR1 and CDR2: DFQATT and SNEGSKA (reference sequence). Here the CDR3 reads CSADQTRETQYF. In DNA, the CDR3 is TGCAGTGCTGACCAGACTAGGGAGACCCAGTACTTC.

The rearrangement joins TRBV12-3 or TRBV12-4 to TRBJ1-5; D remains ambiguous. The V end lost 3 bases, the J end lost 10 bases, and 7 bases lay between the germline ends. This CDR3 has 11 residues. CDR3 DNA sequence: TGTGCCAGCAGTTTCGTGGGACCCCAGCATTTT. It codes for CASSFVGPQHF.

Worth noting for this clonotype: A read error is possible here, since a much larger clone lies one base away. This chain links TRBV12-3 or TRBV12-4 with TRBJ1-4; 7 bases match TRBD1. This CDR3 is 14 amino acids long. Germline trimming cut 3 bases from V and 4 bases from J; bases unmatched to any gene: 2. The CDR3: CASSFRGGNEKLFF. The CDR3 DNA reads as TGTGCCAGCAGTTTCAGGGGGGGTAATGAAAAACTGTTTTTT.

This clonotype was seen many times. A much larger clone is a single base away; this may be a read error. The genes are TRBV7-9 and TRBJ2-3; 8 positions agree with TRBD1. This CDR3 comprises 17 residues. The germline CDR1 and CDR2 sequences are SEHNR and FQNEAQ (reference sequence). The CDR3 nucleotides are TGTGCCAGCAGCAAGGGACAGGAGACAGCTAGCACAGATCCGCAGTATTTT. It encodes CASSKGQETASTDPQYF.

The chain combines TRBV19 with TRBJ1-3; D call uncertain. Trimming removed 4 bases from V and 8 bases from J, with 15 bases in between. The V gene's germline CDR1 is LNHDA and CDR2 SQIVND (reference sequence). This CDR3 is 14 amino acids long. CDR3 residues: CASSKGGYGYTIYF. CDR3 nucleotides: TGTGCCAGTAGTAAGGGTGGGTATGGCTACACCATATATTTT.

This clonotype has just one count. The chain couples TRBV27 to TRBJ2-4; no reliable D call. V was shortened by 7 bases and J by 0 bases, with 10 bases between the two germline ends. CDR3 length: 14 amino acids. CDR1 and CDR2 from the germline V gene are MNHEY and SMNVEV (reference sequence). The CDR3 DNA follows: TGTGCCAGCAAAGGGCTACTAGCCAAAAACATTCAGTACTTC. Its translation: CASKGLLAKNIQYF.

The J gene is TRBJ2-7, the V gene TRBV6-2 or TRBV6-3, with TRBD2 as a possible D gene (6 bases). The V end was cut by 5 bases, the J end by 3 bases, with 11 bases between. Germline CDR1 is MNHEY and CDR2 is SVGEGT. The CDR3 totals 13 residues. CDR3 DNA: TGTGCCAGCAGTGGAGACGGGGGCTACGAGCAGTACTTC. It is translated as CASSGDGGYEQYF.

The J gene is TRBJ2-3, the V gene TRBV3-1; either TRBD1 or TRBD2 may fit D (5 bases each). The V gene lost 4 bases and the J gene lost 2 bases, with 19 bases spanning the gap. The length of the CDR3 is 17 residues. Per germline, CDR1 LGHDT and CDR2 YNNKEL (reference sequence). In nucleotides, the CDR3 is TGTGCCAGCAGCCTCCAGGAAGTGAGAGGGGTCACAGATACGCAGTATTTT. Translation gives CASSLQEVRGVTDTQYF.

Turning to this clonotype: An end of the junction differs from the germline gene, which may be a read error. The chain carries TRBV6-5 and TRBJ2-7; possibly TRBD1 for D (5 bases). Germline assignment: CDR1 MNHEY and CDR2 SVGAGI. This CDR3 is 16 amino acids long. CDR3 in DNA: TGTGCCAGCAATCACTCGAAGGCGACAGCAACCTACGTGCAGTACTTC. It translates to CASNHSKATATYVQYF.

This clonotype showed up many times. The V gene is TRBV27, the J gene TRBJ1-2; 8 bases align to TRBD1. The V and J ends lost 5 bases and 8 bases, in that order; junction bases with no gene match: 10. The CDR3 has 14 amino acids. Germline V CDR1 and CDR2: MNHEY, SMNVEV (reference sequence). For the CDR3, the DNA is TGTGCCAGCAGTCCATCCAGGGGGCTGGGAGGCTACACCTTC. Its translation: CASSPSRGLGGYTF.

The rearrangement joins TRBV14 to TRBJ1-1, with D perhaps matching TRBD1 (6 bases). CDR1 is SGHDN, CDR2 FVKESK, per germline. This CDR3 is 15 amino acids long. V gave up 0 bases and J gave up 4 bases, with 12 bases separating them. CDR3 sequence: CASSQEPKGGTEAFF. The CDR3 bases are TGTGCCAGCAGCCAAGAACCTAAGGGGGGCACTGAAGCTTTCTTT.

This chain connects TRBV25-1 to TRBJ1-6, with 7 bases that match TRBD1. The CDR3 consists of 13 residues. V trimming: 8 bases; J trimming: 6 bases; junction bases outside the gene matches: 4. CDR1 is MGHDK and CDR2 is SYGVNS in the germline V gene. As DNA, the CDR3 is TGTGCCAGCTTCACAGGGGTTAATTCACCCCTCCACTTT. This encodes CASFTGVNSPLHF.

This clonotype was seen at least ten times. The chain combines TRBV6-6 with TRBJ2-3; D tentatively reads TRBD1 or TRBD2 (5 bases each). V was shortened by 7 bases and J by 2 bases, with 13 bases between the two germline ends. The CDR3 runs 14 residues. Germline CDR1 reads MNHNY; CDR2 reads SVGAGI (reference sequence). CDR3 sequence (DNA): TGTGCCAGCATACCCGGGGCCGTCACAGATACGCAGTATTTT. Its protein is CASIPGAVTDTQYF.